The 10 T cell receptor beta chains below come from one sample, sequenced in a study of shared clonotypes between healthy human individuals. Assay used: immunoSEQ multiplex PCR; TCRdb lists only in-frame clones, some missing. The sample has 800,000 to 1,200,000 clones; around three quarters are singletons. Sequencing was done on a sample of memory CD4+ T cells from PBMCs. Subset noted: CD45RA-negative fraction. The receptors shown here come from a young man in good health. Some clones in this sample may be carry-over from other donors' samples.

The V and J genes are TRBV6-1 and TRBJ2-1; TRBD2 agrees at 10 bases. Germline loops: CDR1 MNHNS, CDR2 SASEGT. This CDR3 comprises 15 residues. Losses at the gene ends were 7 bases for V and 2 bases for J; bases not matched to a gene: 5. The CDR3 nucleotides read TGTGCCAGCACTGGAGGGACTAGCGCCTACAATGAGCAGTTCTTC. Protein product: CASTGGTSAYNEQFF.

J is TRBJ2-1 and V is TRBV18; the match to TRBD2 covers 9 bases. This CDR3 is 16 amino acids long. The germline V gene encodes CDR1 KGHSH and CDR2 LQKENI. The junction had 9 bases not matched to a gene; V was cut back by 3 bases and J by 6 bases. CDR3 DNA: TGTGCCAGCTCACCCTTATTGGGCGGGAGGGCCAATGAGCAGTTCTTC. It yields the protein CASSPLLGGRANEQFF.

The chain recombines TRBV7-3 with TRBJ2-3, with 7 nucleotides matching TRBD1. The CDR3 contains 15 residues. The V segment lost 5 bases and the J segment 2 bases; nucleotides outside the gene matches: 7. The germline CDR1 and CDR2 sequences are SGHTA and FQGTGA. The CDR3 DNA reads as TGTGCCAGCAGCATGGGACAGAAGTCCACAGATACGCAGTATTTT. Encoded protein: CASSMGQKSTDTQYF.

This clone has only one observation. The chain recombines TRBV4-1 with TRBJ2-5; 11 positions match TRBD1. Per germline, CDR1 MGHRA and CDR2 YSYEKL. The CDR3 totals 16 residues. Germline trimming cut 3 bases from V and 5 bases from J; bases unmatched to any gene: 8. The CDR3 DNA reads TGCGCCAGCAGCCAGGCCGGGACAGGGGGTCGCGAGACCCAGTACTTC. Translating gives CASSQAGTGGRETQYF.

Worth noting for this clone: The same CDR3 can be traced to other DNA sequences in this sample. This chain uses TRBV28 with TRBJ1-4; the match to TRBD1 covers 8 bases. The CDR3 is 14 residues long. In germline, CDR1 is MDHEN, CDR2 SYDVKM. V was pared by 2 bases and J by 8 bases, with 4 bases of the junction left unmatched. The CDR3 DNA follows: TGTGCCAGCAGTTTACCACAGGGGGACGAAAAACTGTTTTTT. This gives the protein CASSLPQGDEKLFF.

The genes are TRBV30 and TRBJ1-5, with a weak D call TRBD1 (5 bases). Looked up from germline, CDR1 is GTSNPN and CDR2 is SVGIG (reference sequence). Trimming pared 3 bases from V and 4 bases from J, leaving 19 bases between. This CDR3 region has 16 residues. CDR3 region: CAWSQGYSWGNQPQHF. CDR3 DNA: TGTGCCTGGAGCCAAGGTTACTCATGGGGGAATCAGCCCCAGCATTTT.

The chain couples TRBV5-4 to TRBJ1-1; D possibly corresponds to TRBD1 (5 bases). The V and J ends lost 0 bases and 4 bases respectively, with 10 bases between them. CDR1 SGHNT and CDR2 YYREEE come from the germline V gene (reference sequence). The CDR3 runs 14 residues. The CDR3 DNA is TGTGCCAGCAGCTTGGATACAGGTCTCACTGAAGCTTTCTTT. Amino acid sequence: CASSLDTGLTEAFF.

A note on this clone: A far larger clone is one nucleotide away, so this likely arose from a read error. The rearrangement uses TRBV5-6 and TRBJ2-3, with 12 bases that match TRBD2. Per germline, CDR1 SGHDT and CDR2 YYEEEE. V shed 2 bases and J 4 bases; nucleotides not matched to a gene: 5. The CDR3 runs 16 residues. The CDR3 DNA reads as TGTGCCAGCAGCTTAGTGACTAGCGGGAGCGCAGATACGCAGTATTTT. Amino acid sequence: CASSLVTSGSADTQYF.

This clone was seen only once. As DNA, the CDR3 is TGTGCCAGCAGTGCCGGGGTCCCCGAGCAGTTCTTC. It encodes CASSAGVPEQFF. V and J are TRBV28 and TRBJ2-1; tentatively, D is TRBD2 (5 bases). The CDR3 extends over 12 amino acids. The ends were cut back, 5 bases at V and 10 bases at J, with 12 bases in the middle. CDR1 is MDHEN and CDR2 is SYDVKM in the germline V gene.

The chain uses TRBV5-1 and TRBJ2-1; TRBD2 aligns across 10 bases. The V gene's germline CDR1 is SGHRS and CDR2 YFSETQ. V trimming: 1 base; J trimming: 6 bases; junction bases outside the gene matches: 4. The CDR3 is 15 amino acids. The CDR3 loop is CASSLRPSGSNEQFF. The CDR3 DNA follows: TGCGCCAGCAGCTTGCGACCTAGCGGGAGCAATGAGCAGTTCTTC.